This passage covers 9 T cell receptor beta chains from one sample sequenced in a study of blood T cell repertoires in COVID-19. Profiled with immunoSEQ multiplex PCR; TCRdb holds only in-frame clones, not every one. The table records 110,000 to 150,000 clones, about 82% of them present only once. Sequences were obtained from PBMCs or T cells enriched from blood (not recorded which). The receptors were sampled from a woman aged 40 to 50 who had recovered from COVID-19.

V and J are TRBV11-3 and TRBJ1-1; D perhaps matches TRBD1 (5 bases). The CDR3 consists of 14 residues. V was clipped by 3 bases and J by 4 bases, with 12 bases between them. Germline V CDR1 and CDR2: SGHNT, YENEEA. The CDR3 DNA sequence: TGTGCCAGCAGCTTGGGGGGAGCCGGCACTGAAGCTTTCTTT. Translating it yields CASSLGGAGTEAFF. The complete variable domain, with remaining parts taken from reference TRBV11-3 and TRBJ1-1, reads EAGVVQSPRYKIIEKKQPVAFWCNPISGHNTLYWYLQNLGQGPELLIRYENEEAVDDSQLPKDRFSAERLKGVDSTLKIQPAELGDSAVYLCASSLGGAGTEAFFGQGTRLTVV.

The V gene is TRBV2, the J gene TRBJ2-3; TRBD2 matches at 8 bases. The CDR3 length is 12 residues. Germline-derived CDR1 and CDR2 are SNHLY and FYNNEI. The ends lost 6 bases at V and 6 bases at J; junction bases unmatched: 2. The CDR3 DNA sequence: TGTGCCAGCAGCGGGGGGGCGGATACGCAGTATTTT. It translates to CASSGGADTQYF.

The chain carries TRBV4-1 and TRBJ2-7; the match to TRBD2 covers 7 bases. The CDR3 has 14 amino acids. The trim removed 4 bases at V and 2 bases at J, leaving 5 bases unmatched. Germline values: CDR1 MGHRA, CDR2 YSYEKL. The CDR3 here is CASSPPSGTYEQYF. The CDR3, as DNA: TGCGCCAGCAGCCCCCCCAGCGGGACCTACGAGCAGTACTTC.

The chain links TRBV6-5 to TRBJ1-5, with 8 bases identical to TRBD1. Losses at the gene ends were 6 bases for V and 7 bases for J; bases not matched to a gene: 8. The V gene's germline CDR1 is MNHEY and CDR2 SVGAGI. The CDR3 has 14 amino acids. The CDR3 DNA reads as TGTGCCAGCAGCGCAGGGGGCGTCTGGCAGCCCCAGCATTTT. It encodes CASSAGGVWQPQHF.

This clone was counted once. V and J are TRBV30 and TRBJ2-1; unclear D gene. The germline V gene has CDR1 GTSNPN and CDR2 SVGIG (reference sequence). The germline V and J ends were trimmed by 0 bases and 5 bases, with 8 bases remaining between them. This CDR3 is built from 13 residues. Here the CDR3 reads CAWSVTRDNEQFF. The CDR3 DNA is TGTGCCTGGAGTGTAACCCGAGACAATGAGCAGTTCTTC.

The chain is built from TRBV13 and TRBJ2-2; 9 bases map to TRBD1. The CDR3 has 15 residues. Germline CDR1 is PRHDT and CDR2 is FYEKMQ (reference sequence). After removal of 8 bases from V and 3 bases from J, the junction contained 7 bases not matched to a gene. DNA for the CDR3: TGTGCCAGCCCGCCGGGACAGGGCCACACCGGGGAGCTGTTTTTT. Translating gives CASPPGQGHTGELFF.

This sequence joins TRBV13 and TRBJ2-1, with D possibly TRBD1 on 6 matching bases. This CDR3 comprises 12 residues. Germline lookup yields CDR1 PRHDT and CDR2 FYEKMQ (reference sequence). Trimming stripped 11 bases from V and 5 bases from J, with 13 bases between. The CDR3 nucleotides are TGTGCCTCCTCCCCAGGGGACAATGAGCAGTTCTTC. This translates into CASSPGDNEQFF.

This rearrangement joins TRBV5-1 to TRBJ1-2, with 9 bases matching TRBD1. With V trimmed by 3 bases and J by 6 bases, 6 bases remained unmatched. Germline CDR1 reads SGHRS; CDR2 reads YFSETQ. This CDR3 is built from 14 residues. The CDR3: CASSSGQGGHGYTF. The CDR3 region has the DNA TGCGCCAGCAGCTCGGGACAGGGAGGGCATGGCTACACCTTC.

The chain carries TRBV9 and TRBJ2-1; 9 bases align to TRBD2. The germline gives CDR1 SGDLS, CDR2 YYNGEE. V dropped 0 bases and J dropped 6; count of bases not matched to a gene: 7. There are 16 residues in the CDR3. The CDR3 coding sequence is TGTGCCAGCAGCGTAGGTGGCGGGGGGGCCGGCAATGAGCAGTTCTTC. Translated: CASSVGGGGAGNEQFF.